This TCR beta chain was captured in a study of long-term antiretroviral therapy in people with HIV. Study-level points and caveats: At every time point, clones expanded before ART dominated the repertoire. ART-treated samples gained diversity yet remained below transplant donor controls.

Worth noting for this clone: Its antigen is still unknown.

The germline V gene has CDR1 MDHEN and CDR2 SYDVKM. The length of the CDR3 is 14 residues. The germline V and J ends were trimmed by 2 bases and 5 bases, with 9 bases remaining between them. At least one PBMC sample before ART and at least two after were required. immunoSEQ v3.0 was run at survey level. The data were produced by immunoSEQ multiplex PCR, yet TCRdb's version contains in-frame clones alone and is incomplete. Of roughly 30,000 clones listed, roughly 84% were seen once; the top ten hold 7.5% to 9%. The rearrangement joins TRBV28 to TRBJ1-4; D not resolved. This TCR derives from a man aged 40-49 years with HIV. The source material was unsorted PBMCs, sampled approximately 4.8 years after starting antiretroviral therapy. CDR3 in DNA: TGTGCCAGCAGTTTACTCACGGGGAATGAAAAACTGTTTTTT. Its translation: CASSLLTGNEKLFF.